The clone carrying this TCR beta chain was seen just once. TCRdb passed the reads through MiXCR, listing each CDR3 protein once. The data show some 180,000 distinct CDR3 sequences, 15% to 20% seen once. The source of the sample is a study of T cell repertoires in cytomegalovirus infection. This CDR3 spans 17 amino acids. Germline CDR1 KGHDR, CDR2 SFDVKD. V lost 3 bases to trimming and J lost 5 bases, with 18 bases between them. The sequencing input was PBMCs. This TCR came from a human donor in good health (CMV status not recorded). Some clones in this sample may be carry-over from other donors' samples. This chain joins TRBV24-1 and TRBJ2-2; D is uncertain. The CDR3 DNA reads as TGTGCCACCAGTGATAGTCACCATGAGCTATGGACCGGGGAGCTGTTTTTT. This translates into CATSDSHHELWTGELFF.